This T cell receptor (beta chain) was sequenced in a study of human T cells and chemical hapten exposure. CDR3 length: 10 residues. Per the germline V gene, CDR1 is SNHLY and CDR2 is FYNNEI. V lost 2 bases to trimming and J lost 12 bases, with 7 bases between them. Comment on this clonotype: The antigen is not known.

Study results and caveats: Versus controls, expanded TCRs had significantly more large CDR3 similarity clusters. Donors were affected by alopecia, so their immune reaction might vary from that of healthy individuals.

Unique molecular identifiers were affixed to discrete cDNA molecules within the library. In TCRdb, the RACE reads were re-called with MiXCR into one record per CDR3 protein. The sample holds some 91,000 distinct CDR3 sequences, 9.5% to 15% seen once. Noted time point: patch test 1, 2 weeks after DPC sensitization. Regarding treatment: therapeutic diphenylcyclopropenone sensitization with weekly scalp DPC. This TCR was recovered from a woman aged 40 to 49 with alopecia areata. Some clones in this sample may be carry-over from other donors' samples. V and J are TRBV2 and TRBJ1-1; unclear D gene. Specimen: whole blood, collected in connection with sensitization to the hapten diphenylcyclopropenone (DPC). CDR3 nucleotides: TGTGCCAGCAGTGAATTCGATTCTTTCTTT. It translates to CASSEFDSFF.